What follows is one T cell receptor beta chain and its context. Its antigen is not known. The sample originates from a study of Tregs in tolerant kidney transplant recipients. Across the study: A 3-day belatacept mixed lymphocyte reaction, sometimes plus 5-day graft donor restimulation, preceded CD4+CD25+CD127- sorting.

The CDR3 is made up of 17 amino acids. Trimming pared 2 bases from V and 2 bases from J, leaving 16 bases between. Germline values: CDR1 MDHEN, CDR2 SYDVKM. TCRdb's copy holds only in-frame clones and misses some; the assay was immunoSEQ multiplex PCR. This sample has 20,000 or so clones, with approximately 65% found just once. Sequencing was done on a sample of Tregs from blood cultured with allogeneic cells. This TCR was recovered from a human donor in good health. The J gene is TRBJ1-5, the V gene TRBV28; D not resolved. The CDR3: CASSLRLGNIGNQPQHF. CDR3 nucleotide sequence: TGTGCCAGCAGTTTACGATTAGGGAATATTGGCAATCAGCCCCAGCATTTT.